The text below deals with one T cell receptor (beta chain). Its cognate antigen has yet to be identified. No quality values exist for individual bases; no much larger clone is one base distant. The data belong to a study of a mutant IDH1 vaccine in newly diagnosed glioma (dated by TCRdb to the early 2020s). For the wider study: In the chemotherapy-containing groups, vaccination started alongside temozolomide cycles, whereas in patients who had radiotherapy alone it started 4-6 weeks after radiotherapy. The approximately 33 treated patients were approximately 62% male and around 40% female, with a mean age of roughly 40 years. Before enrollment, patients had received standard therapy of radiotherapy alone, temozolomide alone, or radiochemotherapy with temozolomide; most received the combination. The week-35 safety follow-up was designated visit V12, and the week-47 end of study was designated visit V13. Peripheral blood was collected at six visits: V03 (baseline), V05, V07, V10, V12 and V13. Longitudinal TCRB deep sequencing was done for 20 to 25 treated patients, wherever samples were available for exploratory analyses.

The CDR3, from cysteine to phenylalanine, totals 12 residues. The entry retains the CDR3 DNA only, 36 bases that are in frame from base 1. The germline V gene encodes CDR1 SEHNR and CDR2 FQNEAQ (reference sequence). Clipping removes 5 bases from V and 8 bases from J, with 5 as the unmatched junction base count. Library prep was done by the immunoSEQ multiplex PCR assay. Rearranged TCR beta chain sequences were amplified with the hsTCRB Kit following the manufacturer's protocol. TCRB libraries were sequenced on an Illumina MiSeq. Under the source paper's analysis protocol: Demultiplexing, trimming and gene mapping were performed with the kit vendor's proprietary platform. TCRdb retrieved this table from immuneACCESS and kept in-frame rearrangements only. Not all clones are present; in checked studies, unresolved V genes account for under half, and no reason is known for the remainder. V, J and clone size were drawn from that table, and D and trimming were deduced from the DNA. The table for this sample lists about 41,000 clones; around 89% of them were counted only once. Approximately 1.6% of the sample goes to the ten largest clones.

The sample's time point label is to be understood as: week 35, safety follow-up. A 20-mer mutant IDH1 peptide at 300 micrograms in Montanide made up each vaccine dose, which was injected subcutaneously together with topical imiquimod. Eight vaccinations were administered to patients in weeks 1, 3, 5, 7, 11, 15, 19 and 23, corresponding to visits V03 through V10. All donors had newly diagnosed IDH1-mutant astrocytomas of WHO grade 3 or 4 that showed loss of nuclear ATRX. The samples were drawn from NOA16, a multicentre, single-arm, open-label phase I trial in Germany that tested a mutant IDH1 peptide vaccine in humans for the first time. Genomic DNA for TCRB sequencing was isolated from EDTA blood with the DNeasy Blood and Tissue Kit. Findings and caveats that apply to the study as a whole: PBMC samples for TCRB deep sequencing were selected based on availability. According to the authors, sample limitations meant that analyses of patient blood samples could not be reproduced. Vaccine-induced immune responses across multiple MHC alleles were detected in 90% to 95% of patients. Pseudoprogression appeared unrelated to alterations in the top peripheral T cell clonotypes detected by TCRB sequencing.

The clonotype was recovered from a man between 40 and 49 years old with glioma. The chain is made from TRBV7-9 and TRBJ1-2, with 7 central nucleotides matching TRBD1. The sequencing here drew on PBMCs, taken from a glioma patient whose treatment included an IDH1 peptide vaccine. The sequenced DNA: TGTGCCAGCAGCCGGACAGGCTGGGGCTACACCTTC. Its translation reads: CASSRTGWGYTF.